A selection of T cell receptor beta chains follows, all from one sample in a study of CD8+CD57+ T cells in acquired aplastic anemia. TCRdb re-analysed the reads in MiXCR, keeping a single row per CDR3 protein. The data contain 130,000 or so distinct CDR3 sequences, 41% of them singletons. Sequencing input: sorted CD4+, CD8+, or CD8+CD57+ T cells (not recorded which) from PBMCs. The receptors were gathered from a human donor in good health, serving as a control. The conserved cysteine and the conserved F or W are not part of the CDR3 here.

TRBV24-1	ATSDSGPTPRAF
TRBV20-1	SAPDRKDQPQH
TRBV10-3	AISGERRGSTDTQY
TRBV24-1	ATSEKREGGYT
TRBV25-1	AKMYTEAL
TRBV15	ATSRDSRQGAGGYT
TRBV20-1	SARGTTDTQY
TRBV29-1	SVDPGTGIDEQY
TRBV12-3/TRBV12-4	ASRLRWNNSPLH
TRBV10-2	ASSIILTGLAGDTGELF
TRBV4-1	ASSQGGTAGNTIY
TRBV11-3	ASSLGLGQQETQH
TRBV4-2	ASSQDNQDYGYT
TRBV20-1	SARLGRAYEQY
TRBV9	ASSVGIGNYEQY
TRBV5-6	ASSLGYEYSDVAF
TRBV19	ASLGWNSGNTIY
TRBV6-1	ASSEGPSYEQY
TRBV9	ASSSGLEGWETQY
TRBV7-2	ASSLREALEQY
TRBV6-1	ASKTRGSFYEQY
TRBV25-1	ASQTSGDYEQY
TRBV15	ATSRDRGCSISYEQY
TRBV7-8	ASSSFGGNYGYT
TRBV5-1	ASSLATTSGEETQY
TRBV29-1	SVEGTGNWQTQY
TRBV5-1	ASSLAGGRADRNTQY
TRBV24-1	ATSDFADGNEQF
TRBV11-2	ASSSRVSRGGNSPLH
TRBV20-1	SAHKRGGTQY
TRBV30	AWRLAGANNEQF
TRBV27	ASSLLRGSTVGEQF
TRBV20-1	SARTGNGYT
TRBV24-1	ATSANLGTGGSLGEQF
TRBV6-1	ASSASSQARNQPQH
TRBV19	ASSMGGMNTEAF
TRBV9	ASSVGLAGSFYEQY
TRBV29-1	SLARNTEAF
TRBV10-3	AITSGTGGTEAF
TRBV29-1	SILFLAGGPETQY
TRBV30	AWSGDRGLETQY
TRBV7-2	ASSFSPGKGQETQY
TRBV24-1	ATSETLGQSYEQY
TRBV4-2	ASSRGGETNTIY
TRBV12-5	ASGSRGQPQH
TRBV19	ASSIMRGRDYEQY
TRBV11-2	ASSLGHPTFVTNQPQH
TRBV7-2	ASSLTARSDTQY
TRBV24-1	ATSEAGGRDEQF
TRBV7-2	ASSLEVLAESSYEQY
TRBV20-1	SAAAIQGAYEQY
TRBV20-1	SAQTSGSYEQF
TRBV19	ASSLNHRGNGNTQY
TRBV5-5	ASSREGRAEAF
TRBV2	ASRGGEGWNGYT
TRBV10-3	AISESIGRSYNEQF
TRBV2	ASMRRGVGTQY
TRBV2	ASRGPGIPNTEAF